This T cell receptor beta chain was profiled in a study of T cells in Graves' hyperthyroidism and ophthalmopathy. This clonotype has ten or more counts. Its cognate antigen is unknown. Study findings and constraints: In the blood, most expanded thyroid clonotypes above 0.001 appeared as well.

CDR3 length equals 15 residues. Germline assignment: CDR1 SGHTA and CDR2 FQGNSA. With 0 bases removed from V and 8 bases from J, the gap between germline ends came to 17 bases. TCR beta CDR3 region amplification was performed from RNA transcripts. First-round RT-PCR with HTBI primers amplified the TCR CDR3 region. TCRdb reprocessed the multiplex PCR reads via MiXCR and lists one record per CDR3 protein. The repertoire has around 690,000 distinct CDR3 sequences, 17% of them found once; the top ten carry 15% to 19%. This TCR derives from a man in his fifties or sixties with Graves' hyperthyroidism. Material: blood. The V and J genes are TRBV7-2 and TRBJ2-7; D possibly corresponds to TRBD2 (6 bases). This CDR3 reads CASSLASGTLLKQYF. As DNA, the CDR3 is TGTGCCAGCAGCTTAGCTTCCGGGACTCTTCTAAAGCAGTACTTC. The whole variable domain, remainder taken from reference TRBV7-2 and TRBJ2-7, is GAGVSQSPSNKVTEKGKDVELRCDPISGHTALYWYRQSLGQGLEFLIYFQGNSAPDKSGLPSDRFSAERTGGSVSTLTIQRTQQEDSAVYLCASSLASGTLLKQYFGPGTRLTVT.